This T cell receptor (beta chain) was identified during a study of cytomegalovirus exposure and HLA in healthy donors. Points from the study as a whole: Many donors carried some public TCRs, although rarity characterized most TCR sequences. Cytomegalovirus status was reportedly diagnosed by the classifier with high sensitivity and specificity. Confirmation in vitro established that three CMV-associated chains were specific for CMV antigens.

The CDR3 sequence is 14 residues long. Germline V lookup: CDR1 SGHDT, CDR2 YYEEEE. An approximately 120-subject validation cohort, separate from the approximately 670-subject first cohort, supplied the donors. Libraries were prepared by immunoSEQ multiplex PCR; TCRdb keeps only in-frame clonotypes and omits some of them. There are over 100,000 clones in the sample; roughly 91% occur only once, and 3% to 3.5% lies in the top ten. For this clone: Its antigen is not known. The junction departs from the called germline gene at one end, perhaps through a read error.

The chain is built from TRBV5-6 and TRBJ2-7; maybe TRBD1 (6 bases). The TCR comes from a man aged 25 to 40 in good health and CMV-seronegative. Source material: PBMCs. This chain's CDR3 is CASTLGTGRYEQYF. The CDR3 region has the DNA TGTGCCAGCACCTTGGGAACAGGGCGATACGAGCAGTACTTC.